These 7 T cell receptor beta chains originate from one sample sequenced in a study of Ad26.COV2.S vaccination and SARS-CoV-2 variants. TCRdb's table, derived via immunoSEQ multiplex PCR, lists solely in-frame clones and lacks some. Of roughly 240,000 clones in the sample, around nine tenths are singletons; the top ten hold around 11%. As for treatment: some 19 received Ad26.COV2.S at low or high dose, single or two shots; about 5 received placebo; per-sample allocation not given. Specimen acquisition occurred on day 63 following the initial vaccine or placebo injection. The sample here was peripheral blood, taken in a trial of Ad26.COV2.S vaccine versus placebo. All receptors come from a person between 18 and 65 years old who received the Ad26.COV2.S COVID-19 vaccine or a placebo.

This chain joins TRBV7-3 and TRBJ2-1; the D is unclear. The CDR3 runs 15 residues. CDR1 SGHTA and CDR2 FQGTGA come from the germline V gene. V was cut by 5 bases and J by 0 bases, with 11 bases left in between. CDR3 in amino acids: CASSPGPSSYNEQFF. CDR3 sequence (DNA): TGTGCCAGCAGCCCAGGTCCTAGCTCCTACAATGAGCAGTTCTTC.

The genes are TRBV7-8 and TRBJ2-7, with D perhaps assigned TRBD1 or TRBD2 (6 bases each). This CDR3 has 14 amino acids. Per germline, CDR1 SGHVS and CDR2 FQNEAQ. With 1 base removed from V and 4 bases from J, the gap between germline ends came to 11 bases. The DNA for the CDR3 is TGTGCCAGCAGCTTAGTTTCGGGGGCTTACGAGCAGTACTTC. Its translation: CASSLVSGAYEQYF.

The CDR3 sequence: CATSDLSFPEAFF. DNA for the CDR3: TGTGCCACCAGTGATTTGAGTTTTCCAGAAGCTTTCTTT. The chain combines TRBV24-1 with TRBJ1-1; D uncertain. V was trimmed by 0 bases and J by 8 bases, leaving 9 bases between them. Per the germline V gene, CDR1 is KGHDR and CDR2 is SFDVKD. CDR3 size: 13 residues.

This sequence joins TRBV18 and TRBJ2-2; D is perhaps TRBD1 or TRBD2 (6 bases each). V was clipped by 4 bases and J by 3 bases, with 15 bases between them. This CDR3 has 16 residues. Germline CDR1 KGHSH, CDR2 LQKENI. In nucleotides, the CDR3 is TGTGCCAGCTCACGTATCGGGGGCGTGGACACCGGGGAGCTGTTTTTT. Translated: CASSRIGGVDTGELFF.

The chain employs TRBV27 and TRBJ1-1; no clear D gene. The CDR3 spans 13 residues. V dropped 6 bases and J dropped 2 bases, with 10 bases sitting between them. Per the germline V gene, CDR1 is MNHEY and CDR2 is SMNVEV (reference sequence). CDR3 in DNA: TGTGCCAGCAGCCCCCTGTCAAACACTGAAGCTTTCTTT. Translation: CASSPLSNTEAFF.

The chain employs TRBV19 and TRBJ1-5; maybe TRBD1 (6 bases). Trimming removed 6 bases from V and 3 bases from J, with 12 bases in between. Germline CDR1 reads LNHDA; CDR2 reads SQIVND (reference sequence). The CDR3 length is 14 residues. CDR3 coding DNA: TGTGCCAGTAGCGAGACAGGACTCAATCAGCCCCAGCATTTT. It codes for CASSETGLNQPQHF.

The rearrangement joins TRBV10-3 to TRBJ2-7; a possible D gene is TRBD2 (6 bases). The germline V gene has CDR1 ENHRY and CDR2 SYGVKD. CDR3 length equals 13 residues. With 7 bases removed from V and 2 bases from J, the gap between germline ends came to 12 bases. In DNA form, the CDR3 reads TGTGCCATCACTGGGGACTCCACCTACGAGCAGTACTTC. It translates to CAITGDSTYEQYF.